One and the same sample provided the 10 T cell receptor beta chains below, sequenced in a study of T cell responses to AZD1222 COVID-19 vaccine. TCRdb keeps only in-frame clones here, not all; method: immunoSEQ multiplex PCR. Of about 130,000 clones in the sample, 90% were seen once. Sequences were derived from peripheral blood, sampled on day 0 of MenACWY control vaccination. Receptors were obtained from an adult in good health.

The count of this clone is one. The chain uses TRBV5-8 and TRBJ1-5; tentative D call: TRBD1 (5 bases). Germline V gene lookup returns CDR1 SGHTS and CDR2 YDEGEE. V lost 2 bases, J lost 7 bases, and 22 bases lay in between. This CDR3 is built from 17 residues. The CDR3 nucleotides read TGTGCCAGCAGCTTCCGGTGGGGAGACGGGGGTATACAGCCCCAGCATTTT. Translated: CASSFRWGDGGIQPQHF.

The chain employs TRBV27 and TRBJ2-7; D might be TRBD1 (5 bases). Germline V lookup: CDR1 MNHEY, CDR2 SMNVEV (reference sequence). V dropped 3 bases and J dropped 5 bases, with 11 bases sitting between them. This CDR3 comprises 13 residues. Written as DNA, the CDR3 is TGTGCCAGCAGTTTCAATGGGGCGCACGAGCAGTACTTC. It is translated as CASSFNGAHEQYF.

This clone was seen just once. The V gene is TRBV9, the J gene TRBJ2-7, with a tentative D call TRBD2 (7 bases). This CDR3 comprises 16 residues. Germline CDR1 SGDLS, CDR2 YYNGEE. Trimming stripped 6 bases from V and 4 bases from J, with 23 bases between. CDR3 sequence (DNA): TGTGCCAGCAAAAAACCTAGTGGGGGGGCCGGTTACGAGCAGTACGTC. This codes for CASKKPSGGAGYEQYV.

The rearrangement uses TRBV10-3 and TRBJ1-2; 7 bases fit TRBD1. Germline CDR1 ENHRY, CDR2 SYGVKD. With 3 bases clipped from V and 1 base from J, the junction kept 2 bases outside the gene matches. CDR3 length equals 14 residues. In nucleotides, the CDR3 is TGTGCCATCAGTGATGACAGGGATAACTATGGCTACACCTTC. Translation gives CAISDDRDNYGYTF.

This chain connects TRBV3-1 (or the pseudogene TRBV3-2) to TRBJ2-7; D remains ambiguous. The CDR3 runs to 14 residues. The germline CDR1 and CDR2 sequences are LGHDT and YNNKEL (reference sequence). The ends were cut back, 0 bases at V and 3 bases at J, with 9 bases in the middle. CDR3 in DNA: TGTGCCAGCAGCCAAGACGGACGGTTCTACGAGCAGTACGTC. It encodes CASSQDGRFYEQYV.

The V and J genes are TRBV7-8 and TRBJ1-2, with a tentative D call TRBD1 (6 bases). Between the trimmed V and J ends, which lost 5 bases and 8 bases, there was a span of 18 bases. The CDR3 loop spans 14 amino acids. CDR1 and CDR2 (germline): SGHVS, FQNEAQ. The CDR3 is CASSLGVTGSGYTF. The CDR3 DNA is TGTGCCAGCAGCCTCGGCGTTACAGGGAGCGGCTACACCTTC. The full variable domain, in which reference TRBV7-8 and TRBJ1-2 provide the parts outside the CDR3, is GAGVSQSPRYKVAKRGQDVALRCDPISGHVSLFWYQQALGQGPEFLTYFQNEAQLDKSGLPSDRFFAERPEGSVSTLKIQRTQQEDSAVYLCASSLGVTGSGYTFGSGTRLTVV.

On this clone: An end of the junction does not agree with germline; a read error may underlie this. The rearrangement joins TRBV4-2 to TRBJ2-1; TRBD1 matches 7 bases. The germline V gene has CDR1 LGHNA and CDR2 YNFKEQ. CDR3 length: 16 amino acids. CDR3 bases: TGTGCCAGCGGCCAGCGCGACAGGGAATCCTACAATGAGCAGTTCTTC. It is translated as CASGQRDRESYNEQFF.

The rearrangement joins TRBV28 to TRBJ2-2; no clear D gene. Germline CDR1 is MDHEN and CDR2 is SYDVKM. The CDR3 sequence is 15 residues long. V was pared by 5 bases and J by 0 bases, with 10 bases between. CDR3 in amino acids: CASSNLKTNTGELFF. The CDR3 coding sequence is TGTGCCAGCAGTAATCTAAAAACGAACACCGGGGAGCTGTTTTTT.

The V and J genes are TRBV9 and TRBJ2-2; unclear D gene. The CDR3 length is 14 residues. Between the trimmed V and J ends, which lost 0 bases and 3 bases, there was a span of 6 bases. CDR1 and CDR2 from the germline V gene are SGDLS and YYNGEE. The CDR3 sequence is CASSVGGDTGELFF. In nucleotides, the CDR3 is TGTGCCAGCAGCGTAGGTGGGGACACCGGGGAGCTGTTTTTT.

This chain connects TRBV24-1 to TRBJ2-5; no clear D gene. Deletions cut 4 bases from V and 2 bases from J, with 7 bases between. The CDR3 has 13 residues. Germline V gene data show CDR1 as KGHDR and CDR2 as SFDVKD. CDR3 nucleotide sequence: TGTGCCACCAGTGAAGAGTTTCAAGAGACCCAGTACTTC. This translates into CATSEEFQETQYF.